These 25 T cell receptor beta chains were all obtained from the same sample, sequenced in a study of T cell responses to AZD1222 COVID-19 vaccine. Sequencing was performed with immunoSEQ multiplex PCR; in TCRdb, only in-frame clones are kept and a portion is missing. The specimen's table records about 140,000 clones. Sequenced sample: peripheral blood. These TCRs come from an adult in good health.

This sequence joins TRBV6-5 and TRBJ1-1; no clear D gene. The V end lost 3 bases, the J end lost 0 bases, and 14 bases lay between the germline ends. This CDR3 is built from 16 residues. From germline, CDR1 is MNHEY and CDR2 SVGAGI. The CDR3 nucleotides are TGTGCCAGCAGTTATCTCGGGATCGGGATGAACACTGAAGCTTTCTTT. Residues: CASSYLGIGMNTEAFF.

V and J are TRBV20-1 and TRBJ1-4; D remains unclear. Germline assignment: CDR1 DFQATT and CDR2 SNEGSKA (reference sequence). The CDR3 has 11 residues. V was trimmed by 2 bases and J by 2 bases, leaving 0 bases between them. The CDR3 region has the DNA TGCAGTGCTAGAACTAATGAAAAACTGTTTTTT. Amino acid sequence: CSARTNEKLFF.

The CDR3 DNA follows: TGTGCCAGCGCAGGGGGTCAGCCCCAGCATTTT. Translated: CASAGGQPQHF. V usage is TRBV12-3 or TRBV12-4 and J usage is TRBJ1-5; 7 bases are a match to TRBD1. V shed 8 bases and J 6 bases; nucleotides not matched to a gene: 1. This CDR3 has 11 amino acids.

The chain recombines TRBV7-8 with TRBJ2-3; no clear D. The germline CDR1 and CDR2 sequences are SGHVS and FQNEAQ. V was shortened by 2 bases and J by 4 bases, with 13 bases between the two germline ends. There are 15 residues in the CDR3. CDR3 residues: CASSLSPIRPDTQYF. As DNA, the CDR3 is TGTGCCAGCAGCTTATCACCCATCCGGCCAGATACGCAGTATTTT.

The chain recombines TRBV30 with TRBJ1-6; no reliable D call. This CDR3 region has 12 residues. The germline V and J ends were trimmed by 2 bases and 17 bases, with 16 bases remaining between them. Germline CDR1 reads GTSNPN; CDR2 reads SVGIG (reference sequence). CDR3 DNA sequence: TGTGCCTGGAGTTTAGGGCCACCTGGAGTCCACTTT. Translation gives CAWSLGPPGVHF.

V usage is TRBV6-1 and J usage is TRBJ2-1; D perhaps matches TRBD2 (6 bases). The ends were cut back, 3 bases at V and 4 bases at J, with 7 bases in the middle. Germline V lookup: CDR1 MNHNS, CDR2 SASEGT. CDR3 length: 13 amino acids. In DNA, the CDR3 is TGTGCCAGCAGTGAGGACTATTACAATGAGCAGTTCTTC. Its translation is CASSEDYYNEQFF.

The V gene is TRBV6-5, the J gene TRBJ1-3, with D maybe TRBD1 (6 bases). There are 14 residues in the CDR3. In germline, CDR1 is MNHEY, CDR2 SVGAGI. The germline V and J ends were trimmed by 7 bases and 2 bases, with 12 bases remaining between them. CDR3 residues: CASNPGATGNTIYF. DNA of the CDR3: TGTGCCAGCAATCCGGGGGCAACTGGAAACACCATATATTTT.

This chain connects TRBV6-2 or TRBV6-3 to TRBJ2-2; 12 bases map to TRBD2. The CDR3 is made up of 15 amino acids. CDR1 and CDR2 from the germline V gene are MNHEY and SVGEGT. V dropped 4 bases and J dropped 5; count of bases not matched to a gene: 2. The CDR3 DNA sequence: TGTGCCAGCAGTTCGCTAGCGGGAGGGACCGGGGAGCTGTTTTTT. Protein: CASSSLAGGTGELFF.

The chain has TRBV15 and TRBJ1-3, with a weak D call TRBD1 (5 bases). Looked up from germline, CDR1 is LNHNV and CDR2 is YYDKDF (reference sequence). Trimming removed 5 bases from V and 7 bases from J, with 24 bases in between. The CDR3 contains 17 residues. CDR3 sequence reads: CATSPPGVITGYNTIYF. In nucleotides, the CDR3 is TGTGCCACCAGCCCACCCGGGGTCATAACAGGTTATAACACCATATATTTT.

The V call is TRBV6-5, the J call TRBJ1-1; 8 bases line up with TRBD1. After removal of 8 bases from V and 1 base from J, the junction contained 9 bases not matched to a gene. The CDR3 sequence is 15 residues long. Germline CDR1 and CDR2: MNHEY and SVGAGI. CDR3 loop: CASRGQALANTEAFF. The CDR3 bases are TGTGCCAGCCGGGGACAGGCACTAGCGAACACTGAAGCTTTCTTT.

The gene calls are TRBV2 and TRBJ1-3; TRBD1 matches at 7 bases. Looked up from germline, CDR1 is SNHLY and CDR2 is FYNNEI. Germline trimming cut 3 bases from V and 1 base from J; bases unmatched to any gene: 9. The CDR3 covers 17 residues. The CDR3 nucleotides read TGTGCCAGCAGTGAGGGGCTACAGGGGAAGTCTGGAAACACCATATATTTT. Translation: CASSEGLQGKSGNTIYF.

The chain uses TRBV7-9 and TRBJ2-3; a weak D match, TRBD2 (5 bases). The germline V and J ends were trimmed by 3 bases and 3 bases, with 13 bases remaining between them. The CDR3 is made up of 15 amino acids. Germline lookup yields CDR1 SEHNR and CDR2 FQNEAQ (reference sequence). The CDR3: CASSFSIEGTDTQYF. The CDR3 bases are TGTGCCAGCAGCTTTTCGATAGAGGGAACAGATACGCAGTATTTT.

The genes are TRBV5-6 and TRBJ1-2; tentative D call: TRBD1 (6 bases). The CDR3 runs to 14 residues. Germline-derived CDR1 and CDR2 are SGHDT and YYEEEE. Trimming pared 0 bases from V and 4 bases from J, leaving 10 bases between. CDR3 sequence: CASSLVGGAYGYTF. The CDR3 DNA reads as TGTGCCAGCAGCTTGGTTGGGGGGGCCTATGGCTACACCTTC.

This sequence joins TRBV6-5 and TRBJ1-1; tentatively, D is TRBD1 (6 bases). The CDR3 sequence is 14 residues long. The V end lost 6 bases, the J end lost 4 bases, and 15 bases lay between the germline ends. Germline assignment: CDR1 MNHEY and CDR2 SVGAGI. CDR3 nucleotides: TGTGCCAGCAGGACGAACAGGGTAGGCACTGAAGCTTTCTTT. Its protein is CASRTNRVGTEAFF.

The chain is built from TRBV6-5 and TRBJ2-3; TRBD1 aligns across 7 bases. Germline V gives CDR1 MNHEY, CDR2 SVGAGI. V was pared by 7 bases and J by 4 bases, with 11 bases of the junction left unmatched. The CDR3 loop spans 15 amino acids. DNA for the CDR3: TGTGCCAGCAACCCGGACAGGATTGCAGCAGATACGCAGTATTTT. Protein sequence: CASNPDRIAADTQYF.

As DNA, the CDR3 is TGCGCCAGCAGCTGGCCGGGAGGGGAGAATGAAGCTTTCTTT. Residues: CASSWPGGENEAFF. This sequence joins TRBV5-1 and TRBJ1-1; a possible D gene is TRBD1 (5 bases). Trimming took 3 bases from V and 7 from J, leaving 16 bases between them. CDR3 length: 14 residues. Germline V gives CDR1 SGHRS, CDR2 YFSETQ.

The chain couples TRBV5-1 to TRBJ1-4; D call uncertain. This CDR3 contains 12 residues. V was pared by 5 bases and J by 8 bases, with 10 bases between. The germline V gene has CDR1 SGHRS and CDR2 YFSETQ. This chain's CDR3 is CASRGSSEKLFF. In DNA form, the CDR3 reads TGCGCCAGCAGGGGATCGTCGGAAAAACTGTTTTTT.

The chain carries TRBV3-1 (or the pseudogene TRBV3-2) and TRBJ2-7; 9 bases line up with TRBD1. In germline, CDR1 is LGHDT, CDR2 YNNKEL (reference sequence). V was clipped by 4 bases and J by 2 bases; unmatched bases: 18. This CDR3 is 19 amino acids long. CDR3 DNA sequence: TGTGCCAGCAGCCGACGCCAAACATCGGGACAGGGAGTCCCCTACGAGCAGTACTTC. Protein product: CASSRRQTSGQGVPYEQYF.

The chain carries TRBV20-1 and TRBJ1-5; 7 nucleotides line up with TRBD1. The V gene's germline CDR1 is DFQATT and CDR2 SNEGSKA (reference sequence). The CDR3 covers 14 residues. The ends lost 6 bases at V and 4 bases at J; junction bases unmatched: 9. CDR3 protein: CSASNRGWNQPQHF. The CDR3 coding sequence is TGCAGTGCGAGTAACAGGGGTTGGAATCAGCCCCAGCATTTT.

The chain employs TRBV27 and TRBJ2-1, with D hard to call. The germline gives CDR1 MNHEY, CDR2 SMNVEV (reference sequence). CDR3 length: 11 amino acids. V dropped 3 bases and J dropped 9 bases, with 6 bases sitting between them. The CDR3 is CASSFGPEQFF. As DNA, the CDR3 is TGTGCCAGCAGTTTTGGCCCTGAGCAGTTCTTC.

V gene TRBV28 combines with J gene TRBJ1-6; 8 nucleotides line up with TRBD1. The germline gives CDR1 MDHEN, CDR2 SYDVKM. The CDR3 consists of 17 residues. V lost 5 bases, J lost 7 bases, and 13 bases stayed unmatched. The CDR3, as DNA: TGTGCCAGCAGTACACCGGCCGGGACAGGTTTCAATTCACCCCTCCACTTT. It specifies CASSTPAGTGFNSPLHF.

On this clone itself: Other DNA sequences in this specimen translate into the identical CDR3. This chain uses TRBV28 with TRBJ2-2, with 7 bases that match TRBD2. Germline lookup yields CDR1 MDHEN and CDR2 SYDVKM. The CDR3 is made up of 13 amino acids. V lost 2 bases to trimming and J lost 6 bases; unmatched junction nucleotides: 0. The CDR3 reads CASSLGGAGELFF. The DNA for the CDR3 is TGTGCCAGCAGTTTAGGGGGGGCCGGGGAGCTGTTTTTT. The entire variable domain, with the rest obtained from reference TRBV28 and TRBJ2-2, is as follows: DVKVTQSSRYLVKRTGEKVFLECVQDMDHENMFWYRQDPGLGLRLIYFSYDVKMKEKGDIPEGYSVSREKKERFSLILESASTNQTSMYLCASSLGGAGELFFGEGSRLTVL.

The genes are TRBV7-2 and TRBJ2-1, with 7 bases aligning to TRBD2. The V gene end was trimmed by 5 bases and the J gene end by 7 bases; junction bases not matched to a gene: 11. In germline, CDR1 is SGHTA, CDR2 FQGNSA. The CDR3 spans 15 residues. CDR3 sequence: CASSLAGLDGNEQFF. The CDR3 nucleotides read TGTGCCAGCAGCCTGGCAGGACTAGATGGTAATGAGCAGTTCTTC.

This sequence joins TRBV27 and TRBJ1-1; D may be TRBD1 (6 bases). The germline V gene has CDR1 MNHEY and CDR2 SMNVEV (reference sequence). V was pared by 5 bases and J by 1 base, with 17 bases between. The CDR3 has 16 amino acids. CDR3 residues: CASSGTAAGENTEAFF. CDR3 nucleotide sequence: TGTGCCAGCAGTGGGACCGCTGCAGGGGAGAACACTGAAGCTTTCTTT.

The V call is TRBV9, the J call TRBJ2-7; TRBD1 matches at 10 bases. There are 15 residues in the CDR3. V gave up 3 bases and J gave up 2 bases; unmatched junction bases: 5. Germline assignment: CDR1 SGDLS and CDR2 YYNGEE. CDR3 nucleotide sequence: TGTGCCAGCAGCGCAGACAGGGGGCCACCCTACGAGCAGTACTTC. Encoded protein: CASSADRGPPYEQYF.